The clone carrying this T cell receptor beta chain was observed once. V shed 3 bases and J shed 4 bases, with 20 bases lying between them. Germline V gene data show CDR1 as MDHEN and CDR2 as SYDVKM. This CDR3 is 17 amino acids long. This sample stems from a study of blood T cell repertoires in COVID-19. Study at large: There were acute and convalescent COVID-19 samples, and they came from the United States, Italy and Spain.

Source study methods: Nucleated cell number was recorded as an estimate derived from reference gene primer amplification. TCRdb's copy holds only in-frame clones and misses some; the assay was immunoSEQ multiplex PCR. V and J calls and clone size are copied from that table; D and trimming were computed from the DNA. The sample comprises 90,000 to 140,000 clones, 81% of which are singletons, and approximately 40% rests with the top ten. The sample taken for sequencing was peripheral blood. The chain joins TRBV28 to TRBJ2-3; no firm D call. The clonotype originates from a man older than 75 with acute or convalescent COVID-19. CDR3 nucleotide sequence: TGTGCCAGCAGTTTTTCGATTAGCTCGAGCGTTGCAGATACGCAGTATTTT. It codes for CASSFSISSSVADTQYF.